This T cell receptor (beta chain) was obtained from a study of T cell responses to AZD1222 COVID-19 vaccine (dated by TCRdb to the early 2020s). Notes on the research overall: A total of about 240 trial participants underwent TCR sequencing, of whom about 210 received two doses of AZD1222 and some 25 received two doses of the MenACWY control vaccine. Trial participants were enrolled into age subgroups of 18-55, 56-69 and 70-plus years, which contained approximately 150, 28 and 58 TCR-sequenced participants, respectively.

Details on this clone: Its antigen remains undetermined. Qualities for individual bases were not recorded, and no much larger clone is one base off.

The sample's time point label, in plain terms: about 28 days (+/-7) after the second vaccine dose. What the treatment or condition label conveys for this sample: meningococcal conjugate vaccine given as trial control. Vaccinee samples came from UK trials COV001 and COV002, including a single-blind randomized controlled phase 2/3 trial of AZD1222 (ChAdOx1 nCoV-19) in healthy adults. For TCRbeta chain sequencing, PBMC samples were collected from trial participants at day 0 and at day 28 after the second dose. As encoded in the germline V gene, CDR1 is MRHNA while CDR2 is SNTAGT. The CDR3, from cysteine to phenylalanine, totals 13 residues. Left in the record is the CDR3 DNA by itself, 39 bases read in frame from the first base. Trimming costs V 4 bases and J 8 bases, and their ends lie 12 bases apart. The CDR3 regions of human TCRbeta chains were subjected to immunosequencing. Per the source publication's procedure: Repertoire TCRs were matched against a reference library of SARS-CoV-2-specific TCRs generated with the MIRA antigen-specificity platform. Breadth was defined as the fraction of unique TCRs that were SARS-CoV-2-associated, and depth was defined as the fraction of total T cells that were SARS-CoV-2-associated. Using the MIRA data, each spike-specific TCR was mapped to the spike region that the TCR reacts to and placed in a CD4 or CD8 class. Log10-transformed breadth and depth values were compared by one-way ANOVA with Sidak's multiple comparisons tests. In TCRdb, the immuneACCESS table is reduced to in-frame sequences with V and J assigned. These tables do not hold every clone; where another copy was compared, an unresolved V gene accounts for under half, and the others remain unexplained. The DNA gave D and trimming, while V, J and clone size come from that table. In all, the sample holds over 200,000 clones, and roughly 94% of those were seen once. The ten largest clones represent around 1.5% of the sample.

The full study reports these points: A significant rise in spike-specific TCR breadth and depth was observed after two AZD1222 doses relative to day 0 and relative to MenACWY recipients. Participants were mostly white British and included more females than males, and it was suggested by the authors that clonal diversity may have been underestimated. In the small 56-69-year group, the increase in depth fell short of significance, most likely because of low power. Reportedly, close to half of the unique spike-specific TCRs recognized epitopes lying outside the regions that are mutated in the B.1.351 and B.1.1.7 variants. CD4 TCRs associated with the vaccine covered the entire spike protein, and the dominant responses were in regions 160-218 and 743-854. Conclusions about previously exposed vaccinees were limited because only six AZD1222 recipients were SARS-CoV-2 seropositive at baseline. Because no samples from the day 14 peak response were available, repertoires could be characterized only after the peak T cell response.

The specimen was peripheral blood, collected 28 days after the second dose of the MenACWY control vaccine. This receptor chain uses TRBV6-4 and TRBJ2-4; no D segment can be confidently identified. The receptor comes from an adult who received the MenACWY meningococcal vaccine as a control. The nucleotide sequence is given as TGTGCCAGCAGTGTCAGCGTCGGGTACATTCAGTACTTC. Translated, this is CASSVSVGYIQYF.